One and the same sample provided the 9 T cell receptor beta chains below, sequenced in a study of blood T cell repertoires in COVID-19. Libraries were prepared by immunoSEQ multiplex PCR; TCRdb keeps only in-frame clonotypes and omits some of them. The sample yields 300,000 to 400,000 clones, 90% seen once. The sequenced material came from PBMCs or T cells enriched from blood (not recorded which). Every receptor here comes from a man aged 55 to 70 who had recovered from COVID-19.

The chain carries TRBV5-6 and TRBJ1-5; TRBD1 aligns across 7 bases. CDR1 SGHDT and CDR2 YYEEEE come from the germline V gene. The CDR3 spans 18 residues. J lost 0 bases, V lost 4 bases, and 13 bases had no gene match. CDR3 nucleotides: TGTGCCAGCAGCCCCAGGGACAGACACGAATATAGCAATCAGCCCCAGCATTTT. It translates to CASSPRDRHEYSNQPQHF.

This chain connects TRBV7-2 to TRBJ2-5, with 13 bases that match TRBD2. This CDR3 contains 16 residues. Trimming removed 5 bases from V and 4 bases from J; junction bases left unmatched: 7. Germline V CDR1 and CDR2: SGHTA, FQGNSA. The CDR3 coding sequence is TGTGCCAGCAGCAAAACCGGGACTAGCGGGACAGAGACCCAGTACTTC. Protein product: CASSKTGTSGTETQYF.

The V gene is TRBV5-1, the J gene TRBJ1-1; a weak D match, TRBD1 (5 bases). CDR3 size: 14 residues. Germline V gene data show CDR1 as SGHRS and CDR2 as YFSETQ. V shed 4 bases and J shed 1 base, with 11 bases lying between them. The CDR3: CASSEGLPNTEAFF. The DNA for the CDR3 is TGCGCCAGCAGCGAGGGACTACCGAACACTGAAGCTTTCTTT. Full variable domain (outside the CDR3, taken from reference TRBV5-1 and TRBJ1-1): KAGVTQTPRYLIKTRGQQVTLSCSPISGHRSVSWYQQTPGQGLQFLFEYFSETQRNKGNFPGRFSGRQFSNSRSEMNVSTLELGDSALYLCASSEGLPNTEAFFGQGTRLTVV.

In its sample, this clone was seen once. The V and J genes are TRBV7-2 and TRBJ1-3, with D uncertain. The length of the CDR3 is 17 residues. CDR1 SGHTA and CDR2 FQGNSA come from the germline V gene. Trimming stripped 5 bases from V and 0 bases from J, with 17 bases between. CDR3 in amino acids: CASSHGFLGSSGNTIYF. CDR3 coding DNA: TGTGCCAGCAGCCACGGATTTTTGGGCAGCTCTGGAAACACCATATATTTT.

The V and J genes are TRBV27 and TRBJ2-3; no firm D call. The CDR3 is 16 amino acids. Germline CDR1 reads MNHEY; CDR2 reads SMNVEV (reference sequence). Trimming shortened V by 6 bases and J by 3 bases, and 19 bases separated the two germline ends. Written as DNA, the CDR3 is TGTGCCAGCAGCCCAAACCCGGCTAGTCTAACAGATACGCAGTATTTT. This encodes CASSPNPASLTDTQYF.

The chain joins TRBV6-5 to TRBJ1-5; 9 nucleotides align to TRBD1. Germline values: CDR1 MNHEY, CDR2 SVGAGI. V lost 7 bases and J lost 7; bases outside the gene matches: 8. This CDR3 comprises 14 residues. The CDR3 sequence is CASTPRTGDQPQHF. The CDR3 DNA sequence: TGTGCCAGCACTCCCAGGACAGGGGACCAGCCCCAGCATTTT.

This chain connects TRBV6-5 to TRBJ1-6, with D possibly TRBD1 on 6 matching bases. Trimming removed 10 bases at V and 6 bases at J, with 16 bases between. The CDR3 is made up of 14 amino acids. The germline V gene has CDR1 MNHEY and CDR2 SVGAGI. CDR3 in amino acids: CATLRTAPNSPLHF. CDR3 nucleotides: TGTGCCACCCTTCGGACAGCCCCTAATTCACCCCTCCACTTT.

The gene calls are TRBV4-1 and TRBJ1-1; unclear D gene. This CDR3 has 13 amino acids. V was shortened by 5 bases and J by 3 bases, with 10 bases between the two germline ends. CDR1 is MGHRA, CDR2 YSYEKL, per germline. For the CDR3, the DNA is TGCGCCAGCAGCTTCAGCGGGTACACTGAAGCTTTCTTT. It encodes CASSFSGYTEAFF.

This chain connects TRBV3-1 (or the pseudogene TRBV3-2) to TRBJ1-4; unclear D gene. The CDR3 consists of 13 residues. V gave up 4 bases and J gave up 1 base, with 4 bases separating them. From germline, CDR1 is LGHDT and CDR2 YNNKEL (reference sequence). The DNA of the CDR3 is TGTGCCAGCAGCCCAGGAACTAATGAAAAACTGTTTTTT. Translating it yields CASSPGTNEKLFF.